The 28 T cell receptor beta chains in this list originate from one sample, sequenced in a study of molecular identifiers for immune sequencing clone quantification. TCRdb fed the PCR reads into MiXCR, producing one record per CDR3 protein. The table has 60,000 to 70,000 distinct CDR3 sequences, 15% to 20% seen once; the top ten hold around 1.5%. Sequencing was performed on naive CD8+ T cells from blood, with Jurkat cell RNA spiked in. As to subset: FACS-sorted CD8+CD4-CCR7+CD45RA+ naive T cells. Receptors were obtained from a human donor in good health. Some libraries in this study had Jurkat cell RNA spiked in.

This chain links TRBV11-2 with TRBJ2-3; 8 bases fit TRBD1. V was pared by 7 bases and J by 2 bases, with 14 bases of the junction left unmatched. CDR3 length: 17 residues. Germline values: CDR1 SGHAT, CDR2 FQNNGV. Written as DNA, the CDR3 is TGTGCCAGCAACGGCTCGGACGGGACAGGAGACACAGATACGCAGTATTTT. It translates to CASNGSDGTGDTDTQYF.

This clonotype was recorded only once. A read error is possible here, since a much larger clone lies one base away. V usage is TRBV13 and J usage is TRBJ2-3; 8 bases are a match to TRBD1. The CDR3 covers 15 residues. Germline lookup yields CDR1 PRHDT and CDR2 FYEKMQ (reference sequence). In DNA form, the CDR3 reads TGTGCCAGCAGCTCCGACAGGGGATACACAGGTACGCAGTATTTT. Its translation is CASSSDRGYTGTQYF.

This clonotype was counted ten times or more. V is TRBV4-1 and J is TRBJ2-5; D is unresolved. Trimming removed 1 base at V and 1 base at J, with 10 bases between. The CDR3 is 15 amino acids. CDR1 and CDR2 (germline): MGHRA, YSYEKL. The CDR3 protein is CASSQVFPSQETQYF. DNA of the CDR3: TGCGCCAGCAGCCAAGTTTTCCCATCCCAAGAGACCCAGTACTTC.

This chain joins TRBV24-1 and TRBJ2-1; 7 nucleotides match TRBD2. V was pared by 4 bases and J by 7 bases, with 15 bases of the junction left unmatched. The germline CDR1 and CDR2 sequences are KGHDR and SFDVKD. The CDR3 totals 17 residues. The CDR3 bases are TGTGCCACCAGTGAGCGACAAGGACTAGGTTCATCGAATGAGCAGTTCTTC. Protein: CATSERQGLGSSNEQFF.

The V call is TRBV6-5, the J call TRBJ2-7; D not resolved. Trimming stripped 9 bases from V and 6 bases from J, with 18 bases between. The length of the CDR3 is 13 residues. CDR1 is MNHEY, CDR2 SVGAGI, per germline. CDR3 protein: CARSYNEGFEQYF. DNA of the CDR3: TGTGCCAGAAGCTACAACGAAGGATTCGAGCAGTACTTC.

V usage is TRBV12-3 or TRBV12-4 and J usage is TRBJ2-2; no clear D gene. The CDR3 totals 14 residues. V lost 7 bases, J lost 4 bases, and 13 bases lay in between. The CDR3 nucleotides read TGTGCCAGCAACACAGTTTCTTTCACCGGGGAGCTGTTTTTT. Its protein product is CASNTVSFTGELFF.

Relative to its sample, this clonotype is medium-sized. This chain uses TRBV29-1 with TRBJ2-7; D is possibly TRBD2 (5 bases). The CDR3 sequence is 18 residues long. The ends were cut back, 4 bases at V and 0 bases at J, with 25 bases in the middle. Germline-derived CDR1 and CDR2 are SQVTM and ANQGSEA. This CDR3 reads CSVVGPGQEGSNSYEQYF. CDR3 sequence (DNA): TGCAGCGTTGTCGGCCCAGGTCAAGAAGGGAGTAACTCCTACGAGCAGTACTTC.

The chain joins TRBV24-1 to TRBJ2-5, with 7 bases matching TRBD1. This CDR3 is built from 15 residues. Germline V CDR1 and CDR2: KGHDR, SFDVKD. The trim removed 5 bases at V and 5 bases at J, leaving 10 bases unmatched. Here the CDR3 reads CATSVGTEDWETQYF. CDR3 DNA sequence: TGTGCCACCAGTGTGGGGACAGAAGATTGGGAGACCCAGTACTTC.

This clonotype was counted ten times or more. The rearrangement links TRBV29-1 to TRBJ2-2; 14 bases agree with TRBD2. Looked up from germline, CDR1 is SQVTM and CDR2 is ANQGSEA. The length of the CDR3 is 19 residues. V was pared by 4 bases and J by 2 bases, with 12 bases of the junction left unmatched. The DNA of the CDR3 is TGCAGCGTTGGGCCGGGACTAGCGGGAGAACGGATAAACACCGGGGAGCTGTTTTTT. Its translation is CSVGPGLAGERINTGELFF.

This clonotype was picked up many times. The chain links TRBV10-3 to TRBJ1-5, with a weak D call TRBD1 (6 bases). V dropped 2 bases and J dropped 4 bases, with 9 bases sitting between them. CDR1 and CDR2 (germline): ENHRY, SYGVKD. This CDR3 is 14 amino acids long. The CDR3 spells CAISERGANQPQHF. The DNA for the CDR3 is TGTGCCATCAGTGAGAGGGGGGCTAATCAGCCCCAGCATTTT.

In this sample, this clonotype turned up a few times. The chain employs TRBV5-6 and TRBJ1-3; TRBD1 is a possible D gene (6 bases). The V and J ends lost 7 bases and 4 bases respectively, with 15 bases between them. The CDR3 has 14 residues. Germline V lookup: CDR1 SGHDT, CDR2 YYEEEE. This chain's CDR3 is CASQNNRAGNTIYF. Written as DNA, the CDR3 is TGTGCCAGCCAGAACAACAGGGCCGGAAACACCATATATTTT.

This clonotype was counted many times. The CDR3 sequence is CASSIGATNTEAFF. The CDR3 DNA is TGTGCCAGCAGCATTGGGGCAACAAACACTGAAGCTTTCTTT. The chain is built from TRBV12-3 or TRBV12-4 and TRBJ1-1, with a possible D match to TRBD1 (5 bases). CDR3 length: 14 residues. Between the trimmed V and J ends, which lost 6 bases and 2 bases, there was a span of 13 bases.

This clonotype was seen repeatedly, ten times or more. The rearrangement joins TRBV12-3 or TRBV12-4 to TRBJ2-2, with D maybe TRBD1 (6 bases). Trimming removed 2 bases at V and 7 bases at J, with 14 bases between. The CDR3 sequence is 15 residues long. CDR3 DNA: TGTGCCAGCAGTTTACCTACAGGGTCTGTCGGGGAGCTGTTTTTT. Protein: CASSLPTGSVGELFF.

A note on this clonotype: It may be a read error: a sequence one base away is much more abundant. The chain couples TRBV19 to TRBJ1-1; D is ambiguous. Per the germline V gene, CDR1 is LNHDA and CDR2 is SQIVND (reference sequence). Trimming stripped 5 bases from V and 8 bases from J, with 15 bases between. The CDR3 has 13 residues. The CDR3 sequence: CASSLNMLSEAFF. For the CDR3, the DNA is TGTGCCAGTAGTCTCAACATGTTATCGGAAGCTTTCTTT.

This clonotype has just a few counts. The J gene is TRBJ2-3, the V gene TRBV19, with a tentative D call TRBD1 (6 bases). V lost 3 bases, J lost 3 bases, and 19 bases lay in between. The germline V gene encodes CDR1 LNHDA and CDR2 SQIVND (reference sequence). The CDR3 has 17 residues. This CDR3 is CASSIEDSVLDTDTQYF. The CDR3 DNA follows: TGTGCCAGTAGTATTGAGGACAGTGTCCTTGATACAGATACGCAGTATTTT.

This clonotype was seen a few times. The genes are TRBV19 and TRBJ1-3; a weak D match, TRBD1 (5 bases). Per the germline V gene, CDR1 is LNHDA and CDR2 is SQIVND (reference sequence). The CDR3 loop spans 15 amino acids. V was cut by 4 bases and J by 0 bases, with 10 bases left in between. The CDR3 sequence is CASSTGLISGNTIYF. The CDR3 coding sequence is TGTGCCAGTAGTACAGGGCTCATCTCTGGAAACACCATATATTTT. Complete variable domain (other parts from reference TRBV19 and TRBJ1-3): DGGITQSPKYLFRKEGQNVTLSCEQNLNHDAMYWYRQDPGQGLRLIYYSQIVNDFQKGDIAEGYSVSREKKESFPLTVTSAQKNPTAFYLCASSTGLISGNTIYFGEGSWLTVV.

The rearrangement links TRBV20-1 to TRBJ2-5; 9 bases map to TRBD1. This CDR3 contains 14 residues. J was trimmed by 4 bases and V by 3 bases; bases with no gene match: 6. Germline values: CDR1 DFQATT, CDR2 SNEGSKA (reference sequence). CDR3 sequence (DNA): TGCAGTGCTAGTGACAGGGGGGAAGGAGAGACCCAGTACTTC. Amino acid sequence: CSASDRGEGETQYF.

Ten or more counts support this clonotype. The gene calls are TRBV5-4 and TRBJ2-7; a weak D match, TRBD2 (6 bases). This CDR3 has 13 residues. Trimming cost V 5 bases and J 5 bases, with 14 bases left between them. In germline, CDR1 is SGHNT, CDR2 YYREEE (reference sequence). CDR3 sequence: CASRFGGADEQYF. The CDR3 DNA follows: TGTGCCAGCAGATTCGGAGGGGCGGACGAGCAGTACTTC.

This chain uses TRBV7-6 with TRBJ2-1, with D perhaps TRBD1 or TRBD2 (6 bases each). V lost 5 bases, J lost 0 bases, and 11 bases lay in between. The CDR3 covers 15 residues. CDR1 and CDR2 from the germline V gene are SGHVS and FNYEAQ. The CDR3 spells CASSPEGGSYNEQFF. The CDR3 DNA sequence: TGTGCCAGCAGCCCCGAGGGGGGCTCCTACAATGAGCAGTTCTTC.

This clonotype was seen ten or more times. This chain joins TRBV6-6 and TRBJ2-1; a weak D match, TRBD2 (6 bases). The CDR3 sequence is 16 residues long. The V gene's germline CDR1 is MNHNY and CDR2 SVGAGI (reference sequence). V shed 7 bases and J shed 10 bases, with 26 bases lying between them. This chain's CDR3 is CASTEDGDSALWEQFF. CDR3 sequence (DNA): TGTGCCAGCACCGAAGATGGGGACTCGGCTCTTTGGGAGCAGTTCTTC.

About this clonotype: This sequence may be a read error, since a much larger clone differs from it by one base. This chain links TRBV7-3 with TRBJ2-2; D may be TRBD2 (5 bases). The CDR3 spans 16 residues. CDR1 is SGHTA and CDR2 is FQGTGA in the germline V gene. CDR3 coding DNA: TGTGCCAGCAGCCCGACCCTGACTATGAACACCGGGGAGCTGCTTTTT. The encoded protein is CASSPTLTMNTGELLF.

This clonotype was seen ten or more times. This chain links TRBV30 with TRBJ2-1; possibly TRBD2 for D (6 bases). This CDR3 is built from 13 residues. The V and J ends lost 2 bases and 6 bases respectively, with 11 bases between them. Germline CDR1 GTSNPN, CDR2 SVGIG (reference sequence). CDR3 DNA: TGTGCCTGGAGTCAACTAGCCGGCAATGAGCAGTTCTTC. The encoded protein is CAWSQLAGNEQFF.

This clonotype appeared many times. V usage is TRBV12-3 or TRBV12-4 and J usage is TRBJ2-3, with unresolved D. V dropped 3 bases and J dropped 3 bases, with 4 bases sitting between them. The CDR3 is 12 residues long. CDR3 protein: CASSFRTDTQYF. The CDR3 DNA reads TGTGCCAGCAGTTTTCGAACAGATACGCAGTATTTT.

This clonotype was seen a few times. The CDR3 region is CASSTAGTGDWSEQFF. CDR3 bases: TGCGCCAGCAGCACAGCCGGGACAGGGGATTGGTCTGAGCAGTTCTTC. This chain uses TRBV5-1 with TRBJ2-1, with TRBD1 matching over 10 bases. This CDR3 region has 16 residues. After removal of 4 bases from V and 9 bases from J, the junction contained 13 bases not matched to a gene. CDR1 is SGHRS and CDR2 is YFSETQ in the germline V gene.

This clonotype was counted at least ten times. This chain uses TRBV29-1 with TRBJ1-2; the match to TRBD1 covers 7 bases. The CDR3 spans 11 residues. V was pared by 8 bases and J by 8 bases, with 8 bases of the junction left unmatched. Per the germline V gene, CDR1 is SQVTM and CDR2 is ANQGSEA. Here the CDR3 reads CSTGQVAGYTF. As DNA, the CDR3 is TGCAGCACAGGACAGGTTGCCGGCTACACCTTC.

This clonotype showed up many times. This sequence joins TRBV2 and TRBJ2-3; perhaps TRBD2 as D (5 bases). Trimming removed 8 bases from V and 0 bases from J, with 12 bases in between. CDR1 SNHLY and CDR2 FYNNEI come from the germline V gene. The length of the CDR3 is 14 residues. The CDR3 here is CASRLEASTDTQYF. CDR3 bases: TGTGCCAGCCGATTGGAGGCTAGCACAGATACGCAGTATTTT. Full variable domain (missing parts from reference TRBV2 and TRBJ2-3): EPEVTQTPSHQVTQMGQEVILRCVPISNHLYFYWYRQILGQKVEFLVSFYNNEISEKSEIFDDQFSVERPDGSNFTLKIRSTKLEDSAMYFCASRLEASTDTQYFGPGTRLTVL.

This chain joins TRBV27 and TRBJ2-1; 7 nucleotides align to TRBD2. CDR3 length: 14 amino acids. The junction had 2 bases not matched to a gene; V was cut back by 5 bases and J by 1 base. Germline V gene sequence: CDR1 MNHEY, CDR2 SMNVEV (reference sequence). The CDR3 coding sequence is TGTGCCAGCAGTATCGGGAGGTCCTACAATGAGCAGTTCTTC. As protein: CASSIGRSYNEQFF.

In this sample, this clonotype turned up many times. The chain combines TRBV4-1 with TRBJ1-1, with D hard to call. Germline CDR1 is MGHRA and CDR2 is YSYEKL. Trimming took off 2 bases at V and 1 base at J, with 5 bases between the two ends. This CDR3 region has 13 residues. The CDR3 sequence is CASSQPGNTEAFF. The CDR3 coding sequence is TGCGCCAGCAGCCAACCAGGGAACACTGAAGCTTTCTTT.